Each of the 14 T cell receptor beta chains below was sequenced from the same sample in a study of cytomegalovirus exposure and HLA in healthy donors. With 60 Vbeta and 13 Jbeta primers, the PCR was carried out. Assay used: immunoSEQ multiplex PCR; TCRdb lists only in-frame clones, some missing. This table holds approximately 95,000 clones, more than 70% found once. The source material was PBMCs. These receptors were taken from a young man in good health and CMV-seropositive.

The chain joins TRBV9 to TRBJ2-5; possibly TRBD2 for D (5 bases). The CDR3 spans 14 residues. Trimming took 3 bases from V and 3 from J, leaving 12 bases between them. Germline V gene data show CDR1 as SGDLS and CDR2 as YYNGEE. The CDR3 DNA follows: TGTGCCAGCAGCGCCTCCACTAGGGAAGAGACCCAGTACTTC. Its translation is CASSASTREETQYF. The full variable domain, its missing parts supplied by reference TRBV9 and TRBJ2-5, is DSGVTQTPKHLITATGQRVTLRCSPRSGDLSVYWYQQSLDQGLQFLIQYYNGEERAKGNILERFSAQQFPDLHSELNLSSLELGDSALYFCASSASTREETQYFGPGTRLLVL.

The chain uses TRBV7-3 and TRBJ2-3; D possibly corresponds to TRBD2 (5 bases). CDR3 length: 15 residues. In germline, CDR1 is SGHTA, CDR2 FQGTGA. V gave up 5 bases and J gave up 6 bases, with 18 bases separating them. CDR3 nucleotide sequence: TGTGCCAGCAGCCCACTAGGGCAAAACGGGGATACGCAGTATTTT. Protein sequence: CASSPLGQNGDTQYF.

This clone was observed a handful of times. This CDR3 reads CAISEISKSYEQYF. CDR3 nucleotides: TGTGCCATCAGTGAAATTAGCAAATCCTACGAGCAGTACTTC. This rearrangement joins TRBV10-3 to TRBJ2-5, with D uncertain. With the DNA end fitting TRBJ2-7 better, the J assignment may be wrong. This CDR3 has 14 amino acids. Germline V gene sequence: CDR1 ENHRY, CDR2 SYGVKD.

The sample holds one count of this clone. This chain joins TRBV7-8 and TRBJ1-1; D ambiguous. The V gene lost 5 bases and the J gene lost 2 bases, with 18 bases spanning the gap. The CDR3 is 16 amino acids. The germline gives CDR1 SGHVS, CDR2 FQNEAQ. This chain's CDR3 is CASSPGRTSSNTEAFF. CDR3 coding DNA: TGTGCCAGCAGCCCAGGTCGGACTAGCTCAAACACTGAAGCTTTCTTT.

The chain recombines TRBV29-1 with TRBJ2-1, with TRBD2 identical over 12 bases. V trimming: 8 bases; J trimming: 0 bases; junction bases outside the gene matches: 11. CDR1 and CDR2 from the germline V gene are SQVTM and ANQGSEA. CDR3 length: 17 residues. CDR3 nucleotide sequence: TGCAGCTTTACCCCGGGACTAGCGGGTTACTCCTACAATGAGCAGTTCTTC. This encodes CSFTPGLAGYSYNEQFF.

The chain couples TRBV5-6 to TRBJ2-2, with D possibly matching TRBD1 (6 bases). Germline loops: CDR1 SGHDT, CDR2 YYEEEE. V was cut by 4 bases and J by 6 bases, with 13 bases left in between. The CDR3 spans 14 residues. The CDR3: CASSPTGSPGELFF. CDR3 coding DNA: TGTGCCAGCAGCCCCACAGGGTCTCCCGGGGAGCTGTTTTTT.

This clone appeared a single time. The chain recombines TRBV5-1 with TRBJ1-1; D unresolved. Germline CDR1 SGHRS, CDR2 YFSETQ. V was clipped by 5 bases and J by 5 bases, with 16 bases between them. The CDR3 runs 14 residues. CDR3 residues: CASSFGEGYTEAFF. Written as DNA, the CDR3 is TGCGCCAGCAGTTTTGGTGAGGGTTATACTGAAGCTTTCTTT.

The chain uses TRBV29-1 and TRBJ1-2; D not certain. The CDR3 covers 14 residues. Germline V CDR1 and CDR2: SQVTM, ANQGSEA. Trimming shortened V by 2 bases and J by 5 bases, and 15 bases separated the two germline ends. CDR3 residues: CSVEREGSVYGYTF. Written as DNA, the CDR3 is TGCAGCGTTGAACGGGAGGGATCGGTATATGGCTACACCTTC.

The rearrangement uses TRBV9 and TRBJ2-2; D ambiguous. With 3 bases removed from V and 3 bases from J, the gap between germline ends came to 3 bases. This CDR3 spans 12 amino acids. The germline V gene encodes CDR1 SGDLS and CDR2 YYNGEE. This CDR3 reads CASSGDTGELFF. Written as DNA, the CDR3 is TGTGCCAGCAGCGGAGACACCGGGGAGCTGTTTTTT.

The gene calls are TRBV5-1 and TRBJ2-7; tentatively, D is TRBD1 (5 bases). Trimming pared 4 bases from V and 3 bases from J, leaving 14 bases between. The CDR3 runs 14 residues. The germline CDR1 and CDR2 sequences are SGHRS and YFSETQ. The CDR3 sequence is CASSPVDRSYEQYF. The CDR3 DNA reads as TGCGCCAGCAGCCCGGTAGACAGAAGCTACGAGCAGTACTTC.

The chain uses TRBV27 and TRBJ1-1; 9 nucleotides line up with TRBD1. The CDR3 covers 16 residues. The V and J ends lost 7 bases and 0 bases, in that order; junction bases with no gene match: 9. Germline V lookup: CDR1 MNHEY, CDR2 SMNVEV (reference sequence). The CDR3: CASTHRGTGMNTEAFF. CDR3 DNA: TGTGCCAGCACCCACCGAGGGACAGGGATGAACACTGAAGCTTTCTTT.

The CDR3 nucleotides read TGTGCCACGACAGGGGGATTTAATGGCTACACCTTC. Amino acid sequence: CATTGGFNGYTF. This chain connects TRBV19 to TRBJ1-2, with TRBD1 matching over 9 bases. This CDR3 is built from 12 residues. Germline V gene sequence: CDR1 LNHDA, CDR2 SQIVND (reference sequence). Germline trimming cut 10 bases from V and 6 bases from J; bases unmatched to any gene: 6. The entire variable domain, with the rest obtained from reference TRBV19 and TRBJ1-2, is as follows: DGGITQSPKYLFRKEGQNVTLSCEQNLNHDAMYWYRQDPGQGLRLIYYSQIVNDFQKGDIAEGYSVSREKKESFPLTVTSAQKNPTAFYLCATTGGFNGYTFGSGTRLTVV.

V gene TRBV19 combines with J gene TRBJ1-2, with TRBD1 identical over 8 bases. Germline values: CDR1 LNHDA, CDR2 SQIVND (reference sequence). Trimming removed 5 bases from V and 0 bases from J; junction bases left unmatched: 11. The CDR3 loop spans 17 amino acids. The chain's CDR3 is CASSPMEGTGSNYGYTF. In nucleotides, the CDR3 is TGTGCCAGTAGTCCAATGGAGGGGACAGGCTCTAACTATGGCTACACCTTC.

This clone was seen only once. The V gene is TRBV7-6, the J gene TRBJ1-6, with D hard to call. Trimming shortened V by 2 bases and J by 10 bases, and 9 bases separated the two germline ends. The CDR3 extends over 13 amino acids. CDR1 is SGHVS and CDR2 is FNYEAQ in the germline V gene. CDR3 amino acids: CASSLSEGSPLHF. In nucleotides, the CDR3 is TGTGCCAGCAGCTTAAGCGAGGGCTCACCCCTCCACTTT.